The T cell receptor (beta chain) described here comes from a study of B cell selection in AIRE deficiency. To note about this clone: Its antigen is currently unknown. Additional DNA sequences in this sample encode the identical CDR3.

Regulatory T cells were sorted as CD4+CD25hiCD127low/negative cells. Study findings and constraints: Around 30% of healthy-shared Treg sequences were found among patient Tconv cells.

Clones were sequenced by immunoSEQ multiplex PCR, and TCRdb holds only the in-frame ones, with some missing. The sample includes 2,500 to 3,500 clones, over 70% of them seen just once. CDR1 is MDHEN, CDR2 SYDVKM, per germline. Trimming pared 6 bases from V and 4 bases from J, leaving 22 bases between. The CDR3 has 16 residues. This TCR came from a human donor with AIRE deficiency. V is TRBV28 and J is TRBJ2-7; tentatively, D is TRBD1 (6 bases). Sequencing input: Tregs sorted from PBMCs. The CDR3 DNA follows: TGTGCCAGCAGCTCCCAAGGGGGATGGGGTGGGTACGAGCAGTACTTC. Translation: CASSSQGGWGGYEQYF.